This T cell receptor beta chain was identified during a study of cytomegalovirus exposure and HLA in healthy donors (dated by TCRdb to about 2017). Regarding the complete study: An earlier analysis of 587 of the donors reported 250 to 350 Gb of sequence data and 100 million to 120 million unique TCR beta sequences obtained from roughly 180 million T cells. An early release covering just under 650 HLA-typed donors comprised 300 to 350 gigabases of sequencing data and tens of millions of unique TCR sequences. Of the roughly 410 genotyped donors, 81% were placed in the genetic ancestry cluster associated with self-reported Caucasian donors. The aim of the study was to test whether cataloging public T cell receptors could identify signatures of past pathogen exposure. The study used immunosequencing to profile the T cell repertoires of approximately 630 subjects and linked those repertoires to cytomegalovirus serostatus. Besides the first cohort of around 700 subjects, a separate validation cohort made up of around 120 different subjects was used. High-throughput TCR immunosequencing, statistical association of individual TCRs with disease status, and machine learning were combined to predict cytomegalovirus infection status. A later analysis re-examined previously published TCR beta repertoires from 500 to 700 donors and added high-resolution HLA genotyping to investigate patterns of TCR occurrence. In the later analysis, no new phenotypic data were used to find candidate immune exposures; instead, reliance was placed on TCR beta sequences and their occurrence across donors. An earlier analysis of approximately 630 of the donors applied high-throughput TCR beta sequencing to assess whether each TCR beta V gene segment acted as functional or pseudogenic. Donor age, sex, ethnicity and CMV serostatus were collected together with the repertoire data. A later genetic analysis took genome-wide SNP genotypes for about 60% of the roughly 670 donors and used that subset as a discovery cohort. All discovery cohort repertoires had been generated using a single sequencing platform. HLA typing covered class I and class II loci at four-digit resolution. Typing coverage varied by locus: about 629-630 donors for A, B, C, DRB1 and DQB1; more than 500 for DQA1; some 610 for DPA1; around 450 for DPB1. Because of strong linkage in the cohort, roughly five DR-DQ haplotypes were treated as single units for association and clustering. On average, roughly 240,000 unique TCR beta nucleotide sequences were sequenced per donor among 398 genotyped donors of the cohort, with roughly 20% of those sequences being non-productive.

The cohort was made up of roughly 670 healthy bone marrow donors. Cohort members were all nominally healthy when sampled, although unrecorded immune exposures were likely present. The donor was CMV seronegative and was included in the group of about 400 seronegative cohort members. A peripheral blood sample was collected from each donor, and TCR beta sequencing was performed on peripheral blood mononuclear cells. The Qiagen DNeasy Blood Extraction Kit was used to extract genomic DNA from the blood cell samples. Findings and caveats that apply to the study as a whole: The presence/absence analyses assumed that sequencing depth was roughly uniform across donors, and that assumption may not be true. At a false discovery rate of 0.05, a later analysis linked fewer than 20,000 TCR beta sequences to specific HLA alleles. Because the 87-base-pair reads could not distinguish some IMGT-functional V segments, including TRBV6-2 and TRBV6-3, those segments were excluded. When HLA alleles, especially DR and DQ, strongly co-occurred, TCR associations were difficult to assign to individual alleles. Because HLA typing was missing for some donors at each locus, association tests included only the typed subset. For the cohort, immune exposure information was limited to CMV serostatus. In a later analysis, HLA-associated TCR beta chains were found to be more clonally expanded and to have lower generation probabilities than equally common non-associated chains. Correlated functional status among segregating V segments might be attributable to linkage disequilibrium, but an unknown experimental factor could not be ruled out. Most TCR sequences were seen in very few donors, while some public TCRs were found in many individuals. The earlier analysis of 587 of the donors excluded some 15 rarely observed V segments, including chromosome 9 orphons, because counts were too low. Broadly in line with IMGT annotations, most TCR beta V segments showed up in productive rearrangements about 87% or about 30% of the time in an earlier analysis of around 550 of the donors. In a later analysis, most CMV-associated TCR beta chains were found to appear HLA-restricted, with HLA associations seemingly driven largely by CMV exposure. The study listed 150 to 200 TCR beta chains as associated with cytomegalovirus. An association between a missense DCLRE1C variant and V-gene and J-gene trimming of TCR beta chains was found in a later genetic analysis and replicated in an independent cohort. In vitro tests confirmed that a few of the cytomegalovirus-associated TCR beta chains recognize cytomegalovirus antigens. A further reported finding was that TCR beta sequences accurately predicted the HLA-A and HLA-B alleles for most subjects in the first cohort. The sequencing pipeline was judged likely to have produced a cluster of highly shared sequence variants as a technical artifact. According to a later analysis, parvovirus B19, influenza, CMV and Epstein-Barr virus appeared linked to several top co-occurrence clusters. The cohort was sequenced for TCR beta chains only, and without alpha or paired-chain data the features that could be detected were limited. In a later genetic analysis, fewer N-insertions in productive TCRs were reported among donors in an Asian-associated ancestry cluster than the roughly 640-donor mean. The classifier was reported to diagnose cytomegalovirus status with high specificity and sensitivity in both the original cohort and the validation cohort. The authors suggested that the approach could potentially be extended to other disease states and immunological phenotypes. According to a later analysis, TCR association rates differed among HLA loci, with DRB1 alleles showing the most associated TCRs and HLA-C alleles showing the fewest.

CDR1 and CDR2, per the germline V gene, are KGHSH and LQKENI. V loses 6 bases of germline sequence and J loses 1 base, and the interval between the two ends is 24 bases. From its cysteine to its phenylalanine, the CDR3 spans 18 amino acids. Only the CDR3 portion is preserved as DNA: 54 bases, with reading frame beginning at the first base. Library prep was done by the immunoSEQ multiplex PCR assay. For the multiplex PCR, a mixture combining 60 forward primers for TCR Vbeta segments and 13 reverse primers for TCR Jbeta segments was used. A multiplex PCR assay on genomic DNA amplified the CDR3 region of rearranged TCR beta genes. The amplified TCR beta libraries were sequenced on the Illumina HiSeq System as 87-base-pair reads. As for the authors' bioinformatics: A later analysis tallied about 77 million unique TCR beta chains across the 600 to 700 repertoires, and roughly 11 million of those chains were shared by two or more donors. To remove PCR and sequencing errors, raw reads were error-corrected and collapsed into unique sequences using a nearest-neighbor algorithm that merged closely related sequences. V, D and J gene segments were assigned by aligning CDR3 sequences to IMGT reference sequences. Each retained sequence needed at least a six-nucleotide match to both a V gene segment and a J gene segment. Rearrangements were called productive when the CDR3 lacked stop codons and stayed in frame with V and J; all others were non-productive. CDR3 was defined according to IMGT convention as the region running from the second conserved V-encoded cysteine to the conserved J-encoded phenylalanine. Sequences without an unambiguous match to a single V gene segment were excluded from the earlier analysis of several hundred of the donors. In an earlier analysis of about 590 of the donors, a V segment was called functional when productive rearrangements were above 56.7%, and segregating when the standard deviation between donors exceeded 5%. A statistical classification framework was developed to diagnose cytomegalovirus status using the catalog of TCR beta chain sequences. In a later analysis, V and J genes were assigned by comparing TCR nucleotide sequences against IMGT/GENE-DB human TR gene sequences. The TCRdist pipeline was used in a later analysis to assign CDR3 sequences and most-parsimonious VDJ recombination scenarios. In a later analysis, every TCR beta chain was defined by the combination of its CDR3 amino acid sequence and its V-gene family, and reads without a unique V-gene family were dropped. A later analysis removed over 500 highly shared, low-generation-probability nucleotide sequences to deal with suspected cross-contamination and a sequencing artifact. For each public chain, a later analysis derived a clonal expansion index from normalized ranks of inferred template counts within each repertoire. Generation probabilities in a later analysis came from a VDJ recombination model fitted to out-of-frame rearrangements, and those results were checked against IGoR. Hypergeometric tests were used in a later analysis to score TCR-TCR, TCR-HLA and TCR-CMV co-occurrence, with a repertoire-size bias correction applied to the TCR pairs. A later analysis estimated false discovery rates by permuting HLA or CMV assignments 20 times. In a later analysis, co-occurring TCRs were grouped using DBSCAN, and TCRdist sequence similarity was added for clustering within HLA-allele-positive subsets. Repertoires with fewer than 30,000 or more than 120,000 public chains were left out of co-occurrence clustering, as were five repertoires with anomalous nucleotide sharing. TCRdb carries this immuneACCESS record with in-frame sequences only. Its versions omit some clonotypes, under half of them owing to an unresolved V gene in the studies checked, with the rest unexplained. Clonal size and the V and J genes are those of that table, whereas D and trimming came from the DNA. This sample holds 100,000 to 150,000 clones; approximately 84% were observed only once. About 2.9% of the sample is taken by the ten largest.

In the case of this clone: No cognate antigen has been identified for it. No qualities accompany the bases; no much larger clone lies one base away.

The chain is assembled from TRBV18 and TRBJ1-1; no confident D gene assignment can be made. Sequencing used PBMCs. This sequence was found in a boy aged 2-15 years in good health and CMV-seronegative. The DNA sequence reads TGTGCCAGCTCCCCTAACGAGGGTCACCAGTTCGGGAACACTGAAGCTTTCTTT. Its protein reads: CASSPNEGHQFGNTEAFF.